The clone carrying this T cell receptor beta chain was seen just once. Original processing notes: Cell counts per sample came from amplifying reference gene primers. Sequencing used immunoSEQ multiplex PCR; TCRdb keeps in-frame clones, though not all of them. That table furnishes V, J and clone size, whereas the DNA furnished D and trimming. The sample holds some 230,000 clones; under 90% are singletons and the top ten take more than 4.5%. This CDR3 spans 17 amino acids. V gave up 4 bases and J gave up 2 bases; unmatched junction bases: 6. The germline V gene has CDR1 LGHDT and CDR2 YNNKEL (reference sequence). This record comes from a study of blood T cell repertoires in COVID-19. About the research overall: PBMCs, B-cell-depleted T cells, or T cells were the source of the cDNA or gDNA that made up the material.

This TCR derives from a woman aged 60-70 years who had recovered from COVID-19. The chain has TRBV3-1 (or the pseudogene TRBV3-2) and TRBJ2-1; 12 bases are a match to TRBD2. Sequencing used peripheral blood. The CDR3 loop reads CASSLLAGGPPYNEQFF. The CDR3 DNA reads as TGTGCCAGCAGCCTCCTAGCGGGGGGGCCTCCCTACAATGAGCAGTTCTTC.